This entry features one TCR beta chain sequence. V was trimmed by 7 bases and J by 2 bases, leaving 12 bases between them. The CDR3 runs to 15 residues. CDR1 is LGHDT, CDR2 YNNKEL, per germline (reference sequence). This specimen comes from a study of blood T cell repertoires in COVID-19. About the research overall: Sources were T cells, B-cell-depleted T cells, or PBMCs; the material itself was cDNA or gDNA.

Measured with immunoSEQ multiplex PCR; TCRdb has only the in-frame clones, and not every one. The sample lists around 300,000 clones; around nine tenths were seen once. The sequencing input was peripheral blood. The clonotype originates from a man aged 50-59 years with active or convalescent COVID-19. The rearrangement uses TRBV3-1 (or the pseudogene TRBV3-2) and TRBJ2-6, with D unresolved. The CDR3 coding sequence is TGTGCCAGCACCTCGGGTGCGACTGGGGCCAACGTCCTGACTTTC. Its translation: CASTSGATGANVLTF.